Each of the 17 T cell receptor beta chains below was sequenced from the same sample in a study of blood T cell repertoires in COVID-19. Measured with immunoSEQ multiplex PCR; TCRdb has only the in-frame clones, and not every one. The sample records approximately 100,000 clones, 84% being singletons. Material: peripheral blood. Receptors were obtained from a man aged 55 to 69 with acute or convalescent COVID-19.

The chain uses TRBV19 and TRBJ1-5; D unclear. CDR1 is LNHDA, CDR2 SQIVND, per germline (reference sequence). The length of the CDR3 is 16 residues. Trimming took 8 bases from V and 4 from J, leaving 21 bases between them. The chain's CDR3 is CASGTAGVLGNQPQHF. CDR3 DNA sequence: TGTGCCAGTGGCACAGCGGGCGTGCTGGGGAATCAGCCCCAGCATTTT.

V usage is TRBV6-4 and J usage is TRBJ1-1; 9 bases map to TRBD1. The junction had 14 bases not matched to a gene; V was cut back by 3 bases and J by 0 bases. The V gene's germline CDR1 is MRHNA and CDR2 SNTAGT. The CDR3 spans 19 residues. DNA for the CDR3: TGTGCCAGCAGTGAGTGGGGACAGGGTATAGGGTCTATGAACACTGAAGCTTTCTTT. This translates into CASSEWGQGIGSMNTEAFF.

V gene TRBV20-1 combines with J gene TRBJ1-4; D is unclear. Germline CDR1 and CDR2: DFQATT and SNEGSKA (reference sequence). This CDR3 contains 13 residues. The V and J ends lost 3 bases and 3 bases respectively, with 8 bases between them. DNA of the CDR3: TGCAGTGCTAGTTTCGGTTCTAATGAAAAACTGTTTTTT. Its translation is CSASFGSNEKLFF.

As to this clone: At one boundary the junction diverges from the germline segment, which might be a read error. The V and J genes are TRBV7-2 and TRBJ2-1; TRBD2 is a possible D gene (5 bases). The CDR3 consists of 15 residues. Germline CDR1 reads SGHTA; CDR2 reads FQGNSA. CDR3 region: CASSLGLWPGNEQFF. The CDR3 DNA follows: TGTGCCAGCAGTTTAGGACTGTGGCCGGGTAATGAGCAGTTCTTC.

The chain links TRBV18 to TRBJ2-2, with 8 bases aligning to TRBD2. The CDR3 is made up of 15 amino acids. The J segment lost 4 bases and the V segment lost 4 bases, leaving 5 bases of the junction unmatched. Per germline, CDR1 KGHSH and CDR2 LQKENI. CDR3 coding DNA: TGTGCCAGCTCACAAGGGACTAGACCCACCGGGGAGCTGTTTTTT. It translates to CASSQGTRPTGELFF.

The gene calls are TRBV28 and TRBJ1-3; D is unresolved. The CDR3 runs 15 residues. V lost 6 bases and J lost 0, with 12 bases in between. Per germline, CDR1 MDHEN and CDR2 SYDVKM. The chain's CDR3 is CASRDRRGSGNTIYF. The CDR3 nucleotides read TGTGCCAGCAGGGATAGGCGGGGCTCTGGAAACACCATATATTTT.

The rearrangement links TRBV13 to TRBJ1-2, with TRBD1 matching 9 bases. CDR1 and CDR2 (germline): PRHDT, FYEKMQ (reference sequence). Unmatched junction bases numbered 11, after V lost 4 bases and J lost 2 bases. This CDR3 region has 17 residues. The CDR3 bases are TGTGCCAGCAGCTACCGTTCGGGACAGGGCTTCAACTATGGCTACACCTTC. This sequence encodes CASSYRSGQGFNYGYTF.

V gene TRBV18 combines with J gene TRBJ2-6; 7 bases align to TRBD2. In germline, CDR1 is KGHSH, CDR2 LQKENI. Trimming at V came to 2 bases and at J to 2 bases, leaving 6 bases not matched to a gene. This CDR3 is 17 amino acids long. CDR3 coding DNA: TGTGCCAGCTCACCAGGTTGGAGCGGGGCTGGGGCCAACGTCCTGACTTTC. Translated, it gives CASSPGWSGAGANVLTF.

V usage is TRBV5-1 and J usage is TRBJ2-3, with 9 bases that match TRBD2. Trimming took 4 bases from V and 3 from J; bases not matched to a gene: 6. CDR1 is SGHRS and CDR2 is YFSETQ in the germline V gene. This CDR3 spans 15 amino acids. The CDR3 spells CASSPIAGATDTQYF. The CDR3 bases are TGCGCCAGCAGCCCTATAGCGGGAGCAACAGATACGCAGTATTTT.

This chain links TRBV29-1 with TRBJ2-3; D is perhaps TRBD1 (5 bases). Trimming removed 4 bases from V and 1 base from J, with 6 bases in between. CDR1 and CDR2 (germline): SQVTM, ANQGSEA. The CDR3 totals 12 residues. The CDR3 coding sequence is TGCAGCGTTGGCAGGGGCACAGATACGCAGTATTTT. Encoded protein: CSVGRGTDTQYF.

The gene calls are TRBV28 and TRBJ2-1; 12 bases align to TRBD2. The CDR3 is 18 residues long. The V and J ends lost 5 bases and 0 bases, in that order; junction bases with no gene match: 8. In germline, CDR1 is MDHEN, CDR2 SYDVKM. The CDR3 DNA sequence: TGTGCCAGCAGTGCTGGGACTAGCGGGTGGAGCTCCTACAATGAGCAGTTCTTC. Translation: CASSAGTSGWSSYNEQFF.

The chain has TRBV28 and TRBJ1-2; D remains ambiguous. Germline V CDR1 and CDR2: MDHEN, SYDVKM. The CDR3 contains 11 residues. V was shortened by 6 bases and J by 2 bases, with 4 bases between the two germline ends. CDR3: CASSRNYGYTF. The CDR3 coding sequence is TGTGCCAGCAGCCGGAACTATGGCTACACCTTC.

The rearrangement links TRBV6-2 or TRBV6-3 to TRBJ1-1, with a possible D match to TRBD1 (6 bases). The V and J ends lost 5 bases and 5 bases respectively, with 21 bases between them. The CDR3 spans 16 residues. CDR1 is MNHEY, CDR2 SVGEGT, per germline. CDR3 sequence: CASSLLSGGWGTEAFF. The CDR3 coding sequence is TGTGCCAGCAGTCTACTTTCGGGGGGCTGGGGAACTGAAGCTTTCTTT.

This chain connects TRBV28 to TRBJ1-2, with D uncertain. Between the trimmed V and J ends, which lost 2 bases and 4 bases, there was a span of 14 bases. The germline V gene has CDR1 MDHEN and CDR2 SYDVKM. The CDR3 is made up of 15 amino acids. The CDR3 here is CASSLRPGMGYGYTF. For the CDR3, the DNA is TGTGCCAGCAGTTTACGGCCGGGGATGGGCTATGGCTACACCTTC.

The chain is built from TRBV6-4 and TRBJ2-1, with 7 bases identical to TRBD1. Germline lookup yields CDR1 MRHNA and CDR2 SNTAGT. The CDR3 consists of 15 residues. Unmatched junction bases numbered 10, after V lost 5 bases and J lost 6 bases. CDR3 amino acids: CASSPDRAPGNEQFF. Here the CDR3 DNA reads TGTGCCAGCAGTCCAGACAGGGCTCCCGGCAATGAGCAGTTCTTC.

The chain combines TRBV15 with TRBJ1-5; a possible D gene is TRBD1 (6 bases). Trimming took 0 bases from V and 2 from J, leaving 14 bases between them. Germline V CDR1 and CDR2: LNHNV, YYDKDF (reference sequence). The CDR3 totals 17 residues. The CDR3 is CATSRDRGRGGNQPQHF. In nucleotides, the CDR3 is TGTGCCACCAGCAGAGATCGTGGCAGGGGAGGCAATCAGCCCCAGCATTTT.

This clone was seen more than once but under ten times. The junction does not match germline at one end; this may be a read error. The V gene is TRBV7-9, the J gene TRBJ1-1; 8 bases are shared with TRBD1. The CDR3 runs 11 residues. Germline CDR1 reads SEHNR; CDR2 reads FQNEAQ (reference sequence). DNA of the CDR3: TGTGCCAGCAGCCCCGGACAGGGCCTGGGATTT. It is translated as CASSPGQGLGF.